This T cell receptor (beta chain) appears in the sequencing data of a study of T cell repertoires in cytomegalovirus infection. About the study: Epitope selection comprised recently identified HLA-C-restricted CMV epitopes and well-studied HLA-B-restricted CMV epitopes. Matching HLA type and CMV infection were both indicated by public TCR beta signatures. Study conclusions and caveats: HLA-C-restricted TCR beta clonotypes specific for CMV led the ex vivo response. The study identified carriers of CMV plus the relevant HLA from cumulative public TCR beta family frequency.

TCRdb reprocessed the reads via MiXCR and lists one record per CDR3 protein. The sample has about 830,000 distinct CDR3 sequences; around a third are singletons. The germline V gene has CDR1 SGHDN and CDR2 FVKESK. CDR3 length equals 17 residues. J lost 2 bases, V lost 1 base, and 4 bases had no gene match. Notes on this clonotype: What it recognizes is unknown.

This chain connects TRBV14 to TRBJ2-5, with TRBD2 matching over 13 bases. This clonotype was sampled from a human donor in good health (CMV status not recorded). Some clones in this sample may be carry-over from other donors' samples. The sequencing used cultured CD8+ T cells from PBMCs, collected from culture after CMV antigen stimulation. The DNA for the CDR3 is TGTGCCAGCAGCCAAGCACCGGGACTAGCGGGGCAAGAGACCCAGTACTTC. Protein sequence: CASSQAPGLAGQETQYF.